This T cell receptor beta chain was observed in a study of persistence of HIV-infected CD4 T cells. The study's findings and limits: Bulk TCR data could not be restricted to HIV-1-infected CMV-responding cells.

Comments on this clone: Antigen unknown.

Sequencing used immunoSEQ version 4 in survey mode. Genomic DNA was diluted to around 9.3 ng/uL, up to about 1 ug per sample. Measured with immunoSEQ multiplex PCR; TCRdb has only the in-frame clones, and not every one. The repertoire consists of fewer than 50,000 clones, with more than 85% occurring once and the leading ten covering approximately 1.8%. Anti-CD3/anti-CD28 beads served as a nonspecific positive control stimulus. Sorting of responding CD4+ T cells relied on upregulated CD40 ligand together with CD69. For at least 4 years, plasma HIV-1 RNA was undetectable (<50 copies/mL). The CDR3 extends over 17 amino acids. CDR1 SGDLS and CDR2 YYNGEE come from the germline V gene. The ends were cut back, 0 bases at V and 1 base at J, with 13 bases in the middle.

This TCR derives from an adult man with HIV who was CMV-seropositive. The chain has TRBV9 and TRBJ2-2, with D perhaps given as TRBD1 or TRBD2 (5 bases each). Sample: CD4+ T cells sorted from PBMCs after roughly 19-hour stimulation, taken from a patient who received antiretroviral therapy. The CDR3 nucleotides read TGTGCCAGCAGCGTAGAAGCCGGGACCAAGAACACCGGGGAGCTGTTTTTT. This encodes CASSVEAGTKNTGELFF.